This T cell receptor (beta chain) appears in the sequencing data of a study of blood T cell repertoires in COVID-19 (dated by TCRdb to 2018 to 2020). As for the study more broadly: Samples covering the acute and convalescent phases of COVID-19 were provided by collaborators in the United States, Italy and Spain. The prospective study material was composed of cDNA or gDNA derived from T cells, B-cell-depleted T cells, or PBMCs. Deeply sampled blood TCRbeta repertoires from subjects exposed to, actively infected with, or recovered from COVID-19 were included in the dataset. The repertoires were made available in a free public database intended to serve as a resource for research on the immune response to SARS-CoV-2. Samples came from the ongoing ImmuneRACE study (first 160 participants) plus 1,254 subjects from 6 global collaborators. The sample metadata nearly always contained a de-identified subject ID, COVID-19 status, age in years and sex. Where available, HLA class I and class II types were obtained from metadata supplied by the sample provider rather than from assay-based typing.

General study outcomes and caveats: The quantity of clinical and demographic metadata differed by source and by participant and was supplied without curation.

TCRbeta CDR3 regions were amplified from genomic DNA by means of the immunoSEQ Assay, a bias-controlled multiplex PCR. Under the source paper's analysis protocol: Nucleated cell counts per sample were estimated from amplification of reference gene primers within the assay. To quantify the absolute abundance of each unique TCRbeta CDR3 rearrangement, sequence reads were collapsed and filtered. For each sample, productive Simpson clonality was calculated as the square root of Simpson's diversity index over productive rearrangements. Imported from immuneACCESS, the table was reduced by TCRdb to in-frame sequences with V and J called. These copies leave out some clones; in studies compared against another copy, an unresolved V gene accounts for under half, and the cause of the remainder is not known. The DNA was the basis for D and trimming; V, J and clone size are from that table. Recorded for this sample are fewer than 300,000 clones; nearly 90% of them occurred a single time. The ten most abundant clones make up less than 10% of the sample.

A note on this clone: What this receptor recognizes is not known. Base qualities are not provided; no much larger clone lies one nucleotide away.

CDR1 LNHDA and CDR2 SQIVND were looked up in the germline V gene (reference sequence). Counted from cysteine to phenylalanine, this CDR3 has 15 amino acids. Here the CDR3 DNA is all that survives: 45 bases in frame from base 1. V and J are truncated by 3 bases and 2 bases respectively, leaving an intervening sequence of 11 bases. The collaborating institutions used their own protocols to collect whole blood in K2EDTA tubes. For TCRbeta analysis, collaborators shipped samples as frozen whole blood, isolated PBMCs, or DNA extracted from either of those sample types. The source is a man between 18 and 35 years old with active or convalescent COVID-19. This receptor chain uses TRBV19 and TRBJ1-5, with TRBD1 as a weak D call on 5 bases. The sequenced material came from peripheral blood. The DNA sequence reads TGTGCCAGTAGTATGGTCGGCAGGGGCAATCAGCCCCAGCATTTT. This is translated as CASSMVGRGNQPQHF.